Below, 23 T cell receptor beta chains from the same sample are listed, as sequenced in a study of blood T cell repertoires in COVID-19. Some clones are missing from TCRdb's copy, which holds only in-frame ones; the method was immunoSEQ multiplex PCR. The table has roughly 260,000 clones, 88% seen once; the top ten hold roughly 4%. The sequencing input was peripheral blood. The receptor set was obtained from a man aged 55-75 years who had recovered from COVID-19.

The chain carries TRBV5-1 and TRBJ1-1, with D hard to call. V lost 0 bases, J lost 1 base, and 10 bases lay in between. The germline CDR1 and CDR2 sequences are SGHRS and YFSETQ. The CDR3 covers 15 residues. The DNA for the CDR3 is TGCGCCAGCAGCTTGGTTATAACTGGGAACACTGAAGCTTTCTTT. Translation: CASSLVITGNTEAFF.

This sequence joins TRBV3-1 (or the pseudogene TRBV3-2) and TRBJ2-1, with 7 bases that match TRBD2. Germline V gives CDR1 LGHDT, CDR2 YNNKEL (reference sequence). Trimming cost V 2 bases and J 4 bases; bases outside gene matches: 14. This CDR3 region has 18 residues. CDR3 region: CASSQRPLEPAGYNEQFF. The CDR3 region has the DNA TGTGCCAGCAGCCAAAGGCCCTTGGAGCCAGCGGGGTACAATGAGCAGTTCTTC.

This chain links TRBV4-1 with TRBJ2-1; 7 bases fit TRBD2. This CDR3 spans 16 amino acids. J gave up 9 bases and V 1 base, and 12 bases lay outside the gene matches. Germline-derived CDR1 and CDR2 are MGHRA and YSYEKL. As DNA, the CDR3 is TGCGCCAGCAGCCAAGGATCCTTAGGACTAGTCGGTGAGCAGTTCTTC. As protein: CASSQGSLGLVGEQFF.

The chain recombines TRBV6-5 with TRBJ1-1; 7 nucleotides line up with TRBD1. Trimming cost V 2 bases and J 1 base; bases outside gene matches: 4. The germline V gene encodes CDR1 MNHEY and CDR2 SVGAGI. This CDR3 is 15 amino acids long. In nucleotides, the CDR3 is TGTGCCAGCAGTTACGTCCCAGGGGGGAACACTGAAGCTTTCTTT. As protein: CASSYVPGGNTEAFF.

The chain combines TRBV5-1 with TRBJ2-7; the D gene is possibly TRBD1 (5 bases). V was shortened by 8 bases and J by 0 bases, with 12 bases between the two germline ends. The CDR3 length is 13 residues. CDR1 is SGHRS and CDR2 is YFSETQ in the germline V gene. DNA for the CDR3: TGCGCCAGTTCCAGGGAAAGCTCCTACGAGCAGTACTTC. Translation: CASSRESSYEQYF.

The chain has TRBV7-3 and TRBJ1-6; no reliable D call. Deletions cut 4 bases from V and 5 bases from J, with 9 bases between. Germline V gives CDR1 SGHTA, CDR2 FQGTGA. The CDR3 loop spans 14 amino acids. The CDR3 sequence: CASSSGLNNSPLHF. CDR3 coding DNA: TGTGCCAGCAGCTCAGGACTGAATAATTCACCCCTCCACTTT.

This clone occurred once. CDR3 loop: CASLDRQGEETQYF. In DNA form, the CDR3 reads TGTGCCAGCTTGGACCGACAGGGGGAGGAGACCCAGTACTTC. The chain is built from TRBV3-1 (or the pseudogene TRBV3-2) and TRBJ2-5; 9 nucleotides line up with TRBD1. Per the germline V gene, CDR1 is LGHDT and CDR2 is YNNKEL (reference sequence). The J segment lost 5 bases and the V segment lost 8 bases, leaving 9 bases of the junction unmatched. The CDR3 extends over 14 amino acids.

This chain's CDR3 is CASSQNSNQPQHF. The CDR3 region has the DNA TGTGCCAGTAGTCAAAATAGCAATCAGCCCCAGCATTTT. The J gene is TRBJ1-5, the V gene TRBV19; no definite D call. Trimming removed 5 bases at V and 0 bases at J, with 5 bases between. The CDR3 has 13 residues. Germline CDR1 LNHDA, CDR2 SQIVND (reference sequence). Supplemented by reference TRBV19 and TRBJ1-5, the full variable domain reads DGGITQSPKYLFRKEGQNVTLSCEQNLNHDAMYWYRQDPGQGLRLIYYSQIVNDFQKGDIAEGYSVSREKKESFPLTVTSAQKNPTAFYLCASSQNSNQPQHFGDGTRLSIL.

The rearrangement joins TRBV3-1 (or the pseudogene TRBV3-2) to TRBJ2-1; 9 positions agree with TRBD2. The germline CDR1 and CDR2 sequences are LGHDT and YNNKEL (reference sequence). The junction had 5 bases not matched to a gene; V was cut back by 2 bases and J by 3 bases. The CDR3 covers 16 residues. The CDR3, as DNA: TGTGCCAGCAGCCAACCTAGCGGGGCCAACTACAATGAGCAGTTCTTC. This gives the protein CASSQPSGANYNEQFF.

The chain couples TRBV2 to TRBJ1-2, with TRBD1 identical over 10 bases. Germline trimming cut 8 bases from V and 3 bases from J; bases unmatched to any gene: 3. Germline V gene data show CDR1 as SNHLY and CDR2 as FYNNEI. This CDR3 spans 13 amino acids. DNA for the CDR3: TGTGCCAGCGGGACAGGGGTCGACTATGGCTACACCTTC. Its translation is CASGTGVDYGYTF.

CDR3 amino acids: CASSVQGAENTEAFF. CDR3 bases: TGTGCCAGTAGCGTACAGGGGGCGGAGAACACTGAAGCTTTCTTT. This chain joins TRBV19 and TRBJ1-1, with 9 bases fitting TRBD1. There are 15 residues in the CDR3. Germline V lookup: CDR1 LNHDA, CDR2 SQIVND (reference sequence). J lost 1 base, V lost 6 bases, and 6 bases had no gene match.

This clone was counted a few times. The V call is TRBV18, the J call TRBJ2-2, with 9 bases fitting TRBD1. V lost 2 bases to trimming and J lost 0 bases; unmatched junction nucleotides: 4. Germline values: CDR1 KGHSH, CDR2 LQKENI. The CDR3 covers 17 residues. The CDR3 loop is CASSPYTGGANTGELFF. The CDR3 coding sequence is TGTGCCAGCTCACCATACACAGGGGGCGCGAACACCGGGGAGCTGTTTTTT. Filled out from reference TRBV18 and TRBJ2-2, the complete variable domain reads NAGVMQNPRHLVRRRGQEARLRCSPMKGHSHVYWYRQLPEEGLKFMVYLQKENIIDESGMPKERFSAEFPKEGPSILRIQQVVRGDSAAYFCASSPYTGGANTGELFFGEGSRLTVL.

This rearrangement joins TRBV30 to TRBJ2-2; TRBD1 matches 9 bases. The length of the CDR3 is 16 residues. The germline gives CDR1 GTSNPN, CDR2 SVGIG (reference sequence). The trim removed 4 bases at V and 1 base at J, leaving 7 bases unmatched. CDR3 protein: CAWIRDRVGNTGELFF. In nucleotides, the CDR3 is TGTGCCTGGATACGGGACAGGGTTGGGAACACCGGGGAGCTGTTTTTT.

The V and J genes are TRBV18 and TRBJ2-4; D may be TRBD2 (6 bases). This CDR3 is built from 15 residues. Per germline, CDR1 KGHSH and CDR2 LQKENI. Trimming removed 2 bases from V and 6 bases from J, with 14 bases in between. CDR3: CASSPSLPEGNIQYF. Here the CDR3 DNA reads TGTGCCAGCTCACCAAGTTTACCGGAGGGAAACATTCAGTACTTC.

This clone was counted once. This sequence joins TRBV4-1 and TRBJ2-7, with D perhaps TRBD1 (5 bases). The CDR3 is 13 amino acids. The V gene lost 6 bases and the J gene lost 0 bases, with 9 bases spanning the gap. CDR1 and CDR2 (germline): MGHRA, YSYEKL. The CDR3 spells CASSTGDSYEQYF. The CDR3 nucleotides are TGCGCCAGCAGTACAGGAGACTCCTACGAGCAGTACTTC.

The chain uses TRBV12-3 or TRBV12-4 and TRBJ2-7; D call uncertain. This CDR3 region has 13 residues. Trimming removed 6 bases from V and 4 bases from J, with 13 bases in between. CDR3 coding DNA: TGTGCCAGCAGCGGTAGCTTTCTTTACGAGCAGTACTTC. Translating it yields CASSGSFLYEQYF.

DNA for the CDR3: TGTGCCATCAGTGACGACAGGGACTATGGCTACACCTTC. Translation: CAISDDRDYGYTF. The chain couples TRBV10-3 to TRBJ1-2; 7 bases are shared with TRBD1. V lost 3 bases to trimming and J lost 3 bases; unmatched junction nucleotides: 1. CDR1 is ENHRY and CDR2 is SYGVKD in the germline V gene. CDR3 length: 13 residues.

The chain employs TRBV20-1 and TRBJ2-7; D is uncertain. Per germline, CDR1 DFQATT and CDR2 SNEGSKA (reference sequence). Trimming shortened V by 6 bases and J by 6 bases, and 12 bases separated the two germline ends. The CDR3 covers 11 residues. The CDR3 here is CSAASLGEQYF. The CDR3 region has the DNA TGCAGTGCCGCCTCGCTAGGCGAGCAGTACTTC.

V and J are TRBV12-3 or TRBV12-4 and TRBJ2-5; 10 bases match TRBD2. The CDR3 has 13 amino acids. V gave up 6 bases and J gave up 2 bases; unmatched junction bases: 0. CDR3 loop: CASRLAGQETQYF. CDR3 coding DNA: TGTGCCAGCAGACTAGCGGGGCAAGAGACCCAGTACTTC.

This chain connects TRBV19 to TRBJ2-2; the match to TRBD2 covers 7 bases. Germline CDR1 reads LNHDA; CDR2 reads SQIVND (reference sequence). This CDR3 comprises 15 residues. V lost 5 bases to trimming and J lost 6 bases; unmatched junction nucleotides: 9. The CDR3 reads CASSEVAGLPGELFF. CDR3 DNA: TGTGCCAGTAGTGAGGTAGCGGGCCTCCCCGGGGAGCTGTTTTTT.

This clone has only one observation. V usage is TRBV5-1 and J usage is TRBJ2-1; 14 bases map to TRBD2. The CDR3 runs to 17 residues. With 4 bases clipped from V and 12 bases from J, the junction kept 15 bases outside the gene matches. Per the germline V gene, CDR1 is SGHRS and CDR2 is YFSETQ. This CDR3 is CASSRTPLGTSGGGQFF. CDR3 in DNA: TGCGCCAGCAGCCGAACACCGCTCGGGACTAGCGGGGGTGGGCAGTTCTTC.

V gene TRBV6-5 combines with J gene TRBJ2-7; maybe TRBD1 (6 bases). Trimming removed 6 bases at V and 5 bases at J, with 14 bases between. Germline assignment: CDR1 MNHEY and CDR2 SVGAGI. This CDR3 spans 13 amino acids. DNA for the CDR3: TGTGCCAGCAGCGGACAGCTAGCCAACGAGCAGTACTTC. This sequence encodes CASSGQLANEQYF.

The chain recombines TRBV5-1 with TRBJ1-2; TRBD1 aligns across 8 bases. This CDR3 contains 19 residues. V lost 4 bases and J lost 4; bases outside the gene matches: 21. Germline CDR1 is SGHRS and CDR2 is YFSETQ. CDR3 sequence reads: CASSPYSGQGRVWGYGYTF. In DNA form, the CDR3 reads TGCGCCAGCAGCCCGTATAGCGGACAGGGAAGGGTTTGGGGCTATGGCTACACCTTC.